This TCR beta chain was recorded in a study of cytomegalovirus exposure and HLA in healthy donors. The PCR made use of 60 Vbeta and 13 Jbeta primers. The repertoire was sequenced with immunoSEQ multiplex PCR; TCRdb's copy has only in-frame clones and lacks some. The table has roughly 49,000 clones, 75% to 80% seen once. All donors participated as healthy donors of bone marrow. Although they were nominally healthy when sampled, donors likely had unrecorded immune exposures. The sequence was collected from a woman aged 40 to 55 in good health and CMV-seropositive. Sequenced: PBMCs.

The CDR3 region has the DNA TGTGCCAGCAGCGTAGCGGGAATAGGCTATGGCTACACCTTC. Translating gives CASSVAGIGYGYTF. V usage is TRBV9 and J usage is TRBJ1-2, with no clear D. The CDR3 spans 14 residues. The ends were cut back, 0 bases at V and 4 bases at J, with 10 bases in the middle. The germline V gene has CDR1 SGDLS and CDR2 YYNGEE.